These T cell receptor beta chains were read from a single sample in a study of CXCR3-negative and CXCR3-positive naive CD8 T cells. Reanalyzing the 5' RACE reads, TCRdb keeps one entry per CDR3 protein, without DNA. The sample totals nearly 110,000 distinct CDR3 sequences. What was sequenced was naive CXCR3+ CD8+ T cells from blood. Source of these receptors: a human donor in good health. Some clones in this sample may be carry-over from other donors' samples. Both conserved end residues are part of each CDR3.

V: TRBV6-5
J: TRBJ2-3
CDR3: CASSRNQGATDTQYF

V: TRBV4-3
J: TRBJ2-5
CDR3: CASSPEIGGALQETQYF

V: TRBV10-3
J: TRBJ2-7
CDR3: CAISDYSYEQYF

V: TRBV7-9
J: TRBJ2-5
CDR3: CASSLITGGQETQYF

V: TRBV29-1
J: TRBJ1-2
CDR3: CSAGQETYGYTF

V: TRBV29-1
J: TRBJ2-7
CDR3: CSVVGQDSSYEQYF

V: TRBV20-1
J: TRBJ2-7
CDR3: CSARDPARTPSEQYF

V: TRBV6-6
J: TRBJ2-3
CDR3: CASQGPIVGTSFTDTQYF

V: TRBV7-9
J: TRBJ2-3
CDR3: CASTAGLAGRDTQYF

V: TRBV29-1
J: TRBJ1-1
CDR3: CSVEDPDRDTEAFF

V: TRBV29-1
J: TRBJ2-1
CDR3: CSVVEKYNEQFF

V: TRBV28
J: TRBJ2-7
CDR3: CASSSYYEQYF

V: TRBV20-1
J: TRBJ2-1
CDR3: CSARDRRLAGAGQFF

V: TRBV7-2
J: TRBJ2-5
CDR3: CASSLGLTGKETQYF

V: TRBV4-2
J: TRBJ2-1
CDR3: CASSPSRGRGYHNEQFF

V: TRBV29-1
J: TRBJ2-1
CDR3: CSVDNQYEWGEQFF

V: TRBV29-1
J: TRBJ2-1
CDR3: CSVDGSSYNEQFF

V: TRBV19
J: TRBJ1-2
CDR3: CASSIGGNGYTF

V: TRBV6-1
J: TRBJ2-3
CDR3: CASSKKREGLTDTQYF

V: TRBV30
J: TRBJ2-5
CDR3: CAWSVGTGGFEETQYF

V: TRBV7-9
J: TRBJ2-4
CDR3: CASSTWDRGRGAKNIQYF

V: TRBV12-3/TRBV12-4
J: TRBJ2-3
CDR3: CASSGPGRNTDTQYF

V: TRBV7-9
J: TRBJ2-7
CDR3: CASSETAYEQYF

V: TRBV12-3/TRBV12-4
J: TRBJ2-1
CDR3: CASGQGAYNEQFF

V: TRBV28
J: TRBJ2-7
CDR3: CASSSPLAGGNEQYF

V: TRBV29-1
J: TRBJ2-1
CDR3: CSVDGTLFDASYNEQFF

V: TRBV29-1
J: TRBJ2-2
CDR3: CSVEKLYTGELFF

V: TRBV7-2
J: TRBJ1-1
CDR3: CASSFGQLNTEAFF

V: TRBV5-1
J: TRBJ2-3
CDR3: CASSLAGGADTQYF

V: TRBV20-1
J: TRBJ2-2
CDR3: CSARLMDSNTGELFF

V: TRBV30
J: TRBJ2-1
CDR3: CAWDPGTGTYNEQFF

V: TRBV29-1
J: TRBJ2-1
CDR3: CSDLPDLRNEQFF

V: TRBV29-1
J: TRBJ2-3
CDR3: CSVERLGRITDTQYF